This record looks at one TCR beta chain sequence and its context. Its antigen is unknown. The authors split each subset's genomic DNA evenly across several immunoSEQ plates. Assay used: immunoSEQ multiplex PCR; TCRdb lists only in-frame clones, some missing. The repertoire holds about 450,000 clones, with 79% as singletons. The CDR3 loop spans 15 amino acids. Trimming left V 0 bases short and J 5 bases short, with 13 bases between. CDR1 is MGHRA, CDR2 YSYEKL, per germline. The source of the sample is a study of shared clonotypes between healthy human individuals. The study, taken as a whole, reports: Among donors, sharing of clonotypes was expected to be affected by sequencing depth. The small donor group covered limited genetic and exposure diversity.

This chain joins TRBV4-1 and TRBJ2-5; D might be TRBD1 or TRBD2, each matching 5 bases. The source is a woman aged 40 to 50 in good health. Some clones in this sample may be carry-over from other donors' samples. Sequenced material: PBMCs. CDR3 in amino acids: CASSQEGVYGETQYF. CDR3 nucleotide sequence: TGCGCCAGCAGCCAAGAGGGGGTGTATGGGGAGACCCAGTACTTC.